These 26 T cell receptor beta chains share one sample of origin, sequenced in a study of shared clonotypes between healthy human individuals. Repertoires were generated with immunoSEQ multiplex PCR, while TCRdb's copy carries only in-frame clones and drops some. The repertoire includes around 600,000 clones, less than 98% of them detected once, and approximately 0.057% sits in the top ten. The sample was naive CD4+ T cells sorted from blood. Subset reported: CD45RA+ positively selected. These receptors all come from a woman aged 25 to 39 in good health.

The chain couples TRBV6-6 to TRBJ2-7, with 14 bases that match TRBD2. V trimming: 4 bases; J trimming: 6 bases; junction bases outside the gene matches: 5. The CDR3 runs to 15 residues. Germline CDR1 MNHNY, CDR2 SVGAGI (reference sequence). As DNA, the CDR3 is TGTGCCAGCAGTTCGGGACTAGCGGGAGCCTTCGAGCAGTACTTC. Encoded protein: CASSSGLAGAFEQYF.

This clone was detected only once. The chain has TRBV7-7 and TRBJ2-2, with 8 bases aligning to TRBD2. The V and J ends lost 1 base and 7 bases, in that order; junction bases with no gene match: 11. CDR3 size: 17 residues. Germline CDR1 SSHAT, CDR2 FNYEAQ (reference sequence). Here the CDR3 DNA reads TGTGCCAGCAGCTTAGACACCGGGAGGGCCTTGAACGGGGAGCTGTTTTTT. Encoded protein: CASSLDTGRALNGELFF.

The J gene is TRBJ2-3, the V gene TRBV7-1, with TRBD2 matching over 8 bases. TRBV7-1 is an open reading frame whose function is uncertain. The CDR3 length is 16 residues. V lost 4 bases to trimming and J lost 4 bases; unmatched junction nucleotides: 10. CDR3: CASSLVGRAVSDTQYF. In DNA form, the CDR3 reads TGTGCCAGCAGCTTAGTCGGGAGGGCCGTGTCAGATACGCAGTATTTT.

The chain recombines TRBV7-3 with TRBJ1-2, with TRBD1 as a possible D gene (6 bases). Germline V gives CDR1 SGHTA, CDR2 FQGTGA. V was cut by 5 bases and J by 6 bases, with 22 bases left in between. The CDR3 contains 16 residues. The CDR3, as DNA: TGTGCCAGCAGCCCGACCGGAGGACAGTTTATCGATGGCTACACCTTC. Translated, it gives CASSPTGGQFIDGYTF.

The chain has TRBV5-6 and TRBJ2-3, with TRBD2 matching over 9 bases. The germline gives CDR1 SGHDT, CDR2 YYEEEE. This CDR3 region has 17 residues. The V segment lost 4 bases and the J segment 5 bases; nucleotides outside the gene matches: 14. The CDR3 is CASSGGVPREGRDTQYF. The CDR3, as DNA: TGTGCCAGCAGCGGTGGAGTCCCGCGGGAGGGCCGAGATACGCAGTATTTT.

This chain connects TRBV6-5 to TRBJ2-5; D call uncertain. Germline V gene data show CDR1 as MNHEY and CDR2 as SVGAGI. This CDR3 has 15 amino acids. Trimming removed 0 bases at V and 2 bases at J, with 10 bases between. CDR3 in amino acids: CASSYSSGRQETQYF. Here the CDR3 DNA reads TGTGCCAGCAGTTACTCAAGTGGTCGACAAGAGACCCAGTACTTC.

The chain uses TRBV20-1 and TRBJ2-1; D not certain. The V gene lost 3 bases and the J gene lost 10 bases, with 4 bases spanning the gap. The germline CDR1 and CDR2 sequences are DFQATT and SNEGSKA (reference sequence). The CDR3 is 9 amino acids. The CDR3 DNA reads TGCAGTGCTAGTTGGGAGCAGTTCTTC. Translating gives CSASWEQFF.

The rearrangement uses TRBV19 and TRBJ1-1; 7 bases line up with TRBD1. CDR3 length: 15 amino acids. The V segment lost 5 bases and the J segment 4 bases; nucleotides outside the gene matches: 10. Germline CDR1 is LNHDA and CDR2 is SQIVND (reference sequence). CDR3 in DNA: TGTGCCAGTAGTTTAAGGACAGGCAGGGGCACTGAAGCTTTCTTT. It encodes CASSLRTGRGTEAFF.

This chain connects TRBV28 to TRBJ2-7; D is uncertain. This CDR3 has 13 residues. The V and J ends lost 7 bases and 7 bases respectively, with 17 bases between them. In germline, CDR1 is MDHEN, CDR2 SYDVKM. Here the CDR3 DNA reads TGTGCCAGCACCTCGGACGGTCGATTGGAGCAGTACTTC. Its protein product is CASTSDGRLEQYF. Filled out from reference TRBV28 and TRBJ2-7, the complete variable domain reads DVKVTQSSRYLVKRTGEKVFLECVQDMDHENMFWYRQDPGLGLRLIYFSYDVKMKEKGDIPEGYSVSREKKERFSLILESASTNQTSMYLCASTSDGRLEQYFGPGTRLTVT.

This clone was detected only once. The chain couples TRBV5-1 to TRBJ2-3, with D possibly matching TRBD1 (5 bases). Germline CDR1 SGHRS, CDR2 YFSETQ. The CDR3 runs to 14 residues. V gave up 0 bases and J gave up 2 bases, with 7 bases separating them. The CDR3: CASSLAQVTDTQYF. As DNA, the CDR3 is TGCGCCAGCAGCTTGGCACAGGTCACAGATACGCAGTATTTT.

Only one count was recorded for this clone. This chain connects TRBV19 to TRBJ1-1, with D unresolved. This CDR3 is 14 amino acids long. Germline CDR1 and CDR2: LNHDA and SQIVND (reference sequence). The ends were cut back, 5 bases at V and 0 bases at J, with 10 bases in the middle. CDR3 residues: CASSRSVMNTEAFF. CDR3 bases: TGTGCCAGTAGTCGTTCGGTCATGAACACTGAAGCTTTCTTT. Full variable domain (remainder filled in from reference TRBV19 and TRBJ1-1): DGGITQSPKYLFRKEGQNVTLSCEQNLNHDAMYWYRQDPGQGLRLIYYSQIVNDFQKGDIAEGYSVSREKKESFPLTVTSAQKNPTAFYLCASSRSVMNTEAFFGQGTRLTVV.

The chain links TRBV19 to TRBJ1-4; tentative D call: TRBD1 (5 bases). Germline V CDR1 and CDR2: LNHDA, SQIVND (reference sequence). Trimming removed 1 base at V and 4 bases at J, with 13 bases between. This CDR3 comprises 16 residues. Here the CDR3 reads CASSIAGGAGNEKLFF. The CDR3 DNA reads as TGTGCCAGTAGTATAGCGGGAGGGGCCGGTAATGAAAAACTGTTTTTT.

This chain joins TRBV7-7 and TRBJ2-1, with D unclear. In germline, CDR1 is SSHAT, CDR2 FNYEAQ (reference sequence). The CDR3 contains 14 residues. V dropped 5 bases and J dropped 10 bases, with 18 bases sitting between them. As DNA, the CDR3 is TGTGCCAGCAGCCCCGGTGGGCATAGGGCCGAGCAGTTCTTC. Its translation: CASSPGGHRAEQFF.

The rearrangement uses TRBV5-1 and TRBJ2-7, with D possibly matching TRBD2 (5 bases). CDR3 size: 14 residues. CDR1 and CDR2 from the germline V gene are SGHRS and YFSETQ. With 5 bases removed from V and 0 bases from J, the gap between germline ends came to 12 bases. CDR3 DNA sequence: TGCGCCAGCAGAGGAGCGGTGAGCTCCTACGAGCAGTACTTC. Translating it yields CASRGAVSSYEQYF.

This sequence joins TRBV19 and TRBJ2-3, with D hard to call. The V end was cut by 4 bases, the J end by 8 bases, with 19 bases between. This CDR3 contains 15 residues. The germline gives CDR1 LNHDA, CDR2 SQIVND (reference sequence). Here the CDR3 DNA reads TGTGCCAGTAGTAACACGTTGGGCCGACCGGGTACGCAGTATTTT. This sequence encodes CASSNTLGRPGTQYF.

The V and J genes are TRBV2 and TRBJ1-4; D call uncertain. This CDR3 has 14 residues. The V end lost 3 bases, the J end lost 5 bases, and 10 bases lay between the germline ends. Germline V CDR1 and CDR2: SNHLY, FYNNEI. CDR3 bases: TGTGCCAGCAGTGACTCGACGGGGAATGAAAAACTGTTTTTT. It specifies CASSDSTGNEKLFF.

This rearrangement joins TRBV30 to TRBJ2-7, with 13 bases matching TRBD2. V trimming: 0 bases; J trimming: 1 base; junction bases outside the gene matches: 12. The germline V gene has CDR1 GTSNPN and CDR2 SVGIG (reference sequence). The CDR3 runs 19 residues. CDR3 bases: TGTGCCTGGAGTGTACTTCGGACTAGCGGGAGTACTATATCCTACGAGCAGTACTTC. This sequence encodes CAWSVLRTSGSTISYEQYF.

The rearrangement joins TRBV15 to TRBJ1-3; D remains ambiguous. Trimming stripped 0 bases from V and 4 bases from J, with 10 bases between. Germline CDR1 reads LNHNV; CDR2 reads YYDKDF (reference sequence). The CDR3 runs to 15 residues. CDR3 residues: CATSRDIGSGNTIYF. The CDR3 region has the DNA TGTGCCACCAGCAGAGATATAGGATCCGGAAACACCATATATTTT. The full variable domain, with the rest looked up from reference TRBV15 and TRBJ1-3, is DAMVIQNPRYQVTQFGKPVTLSCSQTLNHNVMYWYQQKSSQAPKLLFHYYDKDFNNEADTPDNFQSRRPNTSFCFLDIRSPGLGDTAMYLCATSRDIGSGNTIYFGEGSWLTVV.

This chain uses TRBV6-4 with TRBJ2-2; 10 positions agree with TRBD2. The CDR3 length is 16 residues. Per germline, CDR1 MRHNA and CDR2 SNTAGT. J lost 8 bases, V lost 7 bases, and 13 bases had no gene match. In nucleotides, the CDR3 is TGTGCCAGCACCGGGGGGAGCGGGAGGGCCCCGGGGGAGCTGTTTTTT. Translation: CASTGGSGRAPGELFF.

V gene TRBV21-1 combines with J gene TRBJ1-1; the table's D gene call, TRBD1, was not cross checked with the DNA. TRBV21-1 is recorded as a pseudogene. The CDR3 contains 14 residues. The CDR3 here is CASSKAPRYTEAFF. The CDR3 nucleotides read TGTGCCAGCAGCAAAGCTCCCAGGTACACTGAAGCTTTCTTT.

This clone was detected once. The rearrangement joins TRBV5-8 to TRBJ2-4, with a weak D call TRBD1 (5 bases). The V gene's germline CDR1 is SGHTS and CDR2 YDEGEE. Trimming cost V 0 bases and J 7 bases, with 14 bases left between them. The CDR3 is 15 residues long. The CDR3 loop reads CASSLVWVGANIQYF. CDR3 nucleotide sequence: TGTGCCAGCAGCTTGGTTTGGGTAGGGGCCAACATTCAGTACTTC.

This CDR3 reads CASSLLGADYGYTF. Here the CDR3 DNA reads TGTGCCAGCAGCTTACTGGGCGCGGACTATGGCTACACCTTC. The chain has TRBV7-9 and TRBJ1-2; D not certain. V was trimmed by 2 bases and J by 3 bases, leaving 10 bases between them. This CDR3 spans 14 amino acids. The germline gives CDR1 SEHNR, CDR2 FQNEAQ (reference sequence).

This chain connects TRBV6-1 to TRBJ2-1; 8 nucleotides line up with TRBD1. The germline V gene has CDR1 MNHNS and CDR2 SASEGT. This CDR3 is built from 12 residues. The V segment lost 9 bases and the J segment 6 bases; nucleotides outside the gene matches: 4. CDR3 region: CASSQGANEQFF. CDR3 nucleotide sequence: TGTGCCAGTTCCCAGGGGGCCAATGAGCAGTTCTTC.

This chain links TRBV29-1 with TRBJ2-5; a possible D gene is TRBD1 (5 bases). V lost 6 bases and J lost 4, with 9 bases in between. The CDR3 loop spans 11 amino acids. Germline CDR1 SQVTM, CDR2 ANQGSEA. CDR3 loop: CSVDKRETQYF. CDR3 in DNA: TGCAGCGTGGACAAGAGAGAGACCCAGTACTTC.

CDR3 protein: CASSPETGHEQYF. The CDR3 nucleotides are TGTGCCAGCAGCCCTGAGACAGGACACGAGCAGTACTTC. The J gene is TRBJ2-7, the V gene TRBV7-9; D possibly corresponds to TRBD1 (6 bases). Trimming removed 5 bases from V and 5 bases from J, with 13 bases in between. CDR1 SEHNR and CDR2 FQNEAQ come from the germline V gene (reference sequence). The CDR3 covers 13 residues.

As regards this clone: The same CDR3 also results from other DNA sequences found in this sample. The chain recombines TRBV5-1 with TRBJ2-7; weak D call: TRBD2 (5 bases). Trimming shortened V by 0 bases and J by 1 base, and 8 bases separated the two germline ends. CDR1 is SGHRS, CDR2 YFSETQ, per germline. CDR3 size: 14 residues. DNA for the CDR3: TGCGCCAGCAGCTTGGTTGGCGGGTCCTACGAGCAGTACTTC. Its protein product is CASSLVGGSYEQYF.